The TCR beta chain under discussion was sequenced for a study of blood T cells in healthy people across ages. General study points: Age brought a roughly linear fall in TCR beta diversity measured per million T cells. Investigators viewed diversity estimates from one million T cells as underestimates, the study reported. What prevented conclusive comparison of naive and antigen-experienced cells was that PBMCs were unsorted.

With regard to this clonotype: Its target is not known.

Using a J-beta primer mix together with a sample-barcoded 5' primer, a second PCR was run for about 6 to 11 cycles. Every molecule of cDNA carried a tag from a template-switch adaptor with 12 random nucleotides. TCRdb re-called the 5' RACE reads with MiXCR, one entry per CDR3 protein. The table has about a million distinct CDR3 sequences, roughly two fifths seen once; the top ten hold around 13%. There are 14 residues in the CDR3. Germline trimming cut 6 bases from V and 8 bases from J; bases unmatched to any gene: 13. The germline V gene has CDR1 DFQATT and CDR2 SNEGSKA (reference sequence). The sequencing input was blood. The source is a man younger than 30 in good health. The chain has TRBV20-1 and TRBJ1-2; 9 nucleotides line up with TRBD1. The DNA of the CDR3 is TGCAGTGCCACGGAAGGGGACAGGGTGAAGGGCTACACCTTC. It translates to CSATEGDRVKGYTF.